These T cell receptor beta chains were read from a single sample in a study of T cell responses to AZD1222 COVID-19 vaccine. This table comes from immunoSEQ multiplex PCR, and its TCRdb copy is limited to in-frame clones, with some not included. This table holds approximately 150,000 clones, around nine tenths found once. The material sequenced was peripheral blood, taken on day 0 of AZD1222 vaccination. These receptors were collected from an adult in good health. Each CDR3 is given without its conserved first and last residue. The order of the fields is CDR3 protein, J gene, V gene.

CDR3 protein: ASSPSGGANSPLH
J gene: TRBJ1-6
V gene: TRBV4-1

CDR3 protein: ASSQGRGFEKLF
J gene: TRBJ1-4
V gene: TRBV4-3

CDR3 protein: ATPAVRITEAF
J gene: TRBJ1-1
V gene: TRBV21-1

CDR3 protein: ASSPRTSGANTGELF
J gene: TRBJ2-2
V gene: TRBV11-3

CDR3 protein: ASSLNRAPTGEQF
J gene: TRBJ2-1
V gene: TRBV27

CDR3 protein: ASSSQGRDNSPLH
J gene: TRBJ1-6
V gene: TRBV7-2

CDR3 protein: ASSLLPPGRRGNTIY
J gene: TRBJ1-3
V gene: TRBV28

CDR3 protein: ASRAAGELF
J gene: TRBJ2-2
V gene: TRBV12-3/TRBV12-4

CDR3 protein: ATKSAGAATGELF
J gene: TRBJ2-2
V gene: TRBV24-1

CDR3 protein: ASSQTSGANVLT
J gene: TRBJ2-6
V gene: TRBV4-3

CDR3 protein: ASSPDYEQY
J gene: TRBJ2-7
V gene: TRBV6-5

CDR3 protein: ASSGGVNSPLH
J gene: TRBJ1-6
V gene: TRBV27

CDR3 protein: ASSLFGTGDYGYT
J gene: TRBJ1-2
V gene: TRBV7-9

CDR3 protein: ASSLRSGQGARNEQF
J gene: TRBJ2-1
V gene: TRBV7-2

CDR3 protein: ASSVMGGSGNTIY
J gene: TRBJ1-3
V gene: TRBV9

CDR3 protein: ASSETGAGVYGYT
J gene: TRBJ1-2
V gene: TRBV5-4

CDR3 protein: ASSEGGGVKGNQPQH
J gene: TRBJ1-5
V gene: TRBV5-4

CDR3 protein: ASKERALQETQY
J gene: TRBJ2-5
V gene: TRBV28

CDR3 protein: ASSQGVRRDLDIGTEAF
J gene: TRBJ1-1
V gene: TRBV4-2

CDR3 protein: ASSLRQDGEKLF
J gene: TRBJ1-4
V gene: TRBV5-1

CDR3 protein: ASSPRASGETQY
J gene: TRBJ2-5
V gene: TRBV7-3

CDR3 protein: ASSQERLGEQY
J gene: TRBJ2-7
V gene: TRBV4-1

CDR3 protein: ASSYERWTGELF
J gene: TRBJ2-2
V gene: TRBV6-2/TRBV6-3

CDR3 protein: ASSLASGLPLTNYEQY
J gene: TRBJ2-7
V gene: TRBV7-2

CDR3 protein: ASSYRGYHEPQH
J gene: TRBJ1-5
V gene: TRBV6-2/TRBV6-3

CDR3 protein: ASSLPGTWSPLH
J gene: TRBJ1-6
V gene: TRBV28

CDR3 protein: ATSRDRRIGGLTGGAGSAF
J gene: TRBJ1-1
V gene: TRBV15

CDR3 protein: ASSPSMGGNIYSPLH
J gene: TRBJ1-6
V gene: TRBV7-2

CDR3 protein: ASSLAGHHPNGGYT
J gene: TRBJ1-2
V gene: TRBV19

CDR3 protein: ASSGGLALNEQF
J gene: TRBJ2-1
V gene: TRBV9

CDR3 protein: AMSGSAGNTIY
J gene: TRBJ1-3
V gene: TRBV19

CDR3 protein: AISESHNYEQY
J gene: TRBJ2-7
V gene: TRBV10-3

CDR3 protein: ASSFRLADSSYEQY
J gene: TRBJ2-7
V gene: TRBV28

CDR3 protein: ASSPASSGGWGQF
J gene: TRBJ2-1
V gene: TRBV9

CDR3 protein: ASSQGQGVGTEAF
J gene: TRBJ1-1
V gene: TRBV4-3

CDR3 protein: ASSGGQGGYNSPLH
J gene: TRBJ1-6
V gene: TRBV5-1

CDR3 protein: ASSQAGAVGTEAF
J gene: TRBJ1-1
V gene: TRBV3-1/TRBV3-2

CDR3 protein: ASSTGDRENGYT
J gene: TRBJ1-2
V gene: TRBV13

CDR3 protein: ASSYSRGQPQH
J gene: TRBJ1-5
V gene: TRBV6-5

CDR3 protein: ATSDFDNEQF
J gene: TRBJ2-1
V gene: TRBV24-1

CDR3 protein: ASSLSREQY
J gene: TRBJ2-7
V gene: TRBV12-3/TRBV12-4

CDR3 protein: ASSQAGTSGASEQF
J gene: TRBJ2-1
V gene: TRBV4-1

CDR3 protein: ASSTSGLAKNIQY
J gene: TRBJ2-4
V gene: TRBV2

CDR3 protein: ASSGVDSDNEQF
J gene: TRBJ2-1
V gene: TRBV2

CDR3 protein: ASVLDLLNQPQH
J gene: TRBJ1-5
V gene: TRBV6-5

CDR3 protein: ASSKDSNYGYT
J gene: TRBJ1-2
V gene: TRBV5-1

CDR3 protein: ASSQGTGGETQY
J gene: TRBJ2-5
V gene: TRBV7-9

CDR3 protein: ASSLEVAYEQY
J gene: TRBJ2-7
V gene: TRBV7-2

CDR3 protein: ASSVSGTGLVGGYT
J gene: TRBJ1-2
V gene: TRBV9

CDR3 protein: ASRGTGGNEQF
J gene: TRBJ2-1
V gene: TRBV12-3/TRBV12-4

CDR3 protein: AWGSGVGTDTQY
J gene: TRBJ2-3
V gene: TRBV30

CDR3 protein: ASSLGQGFHNEQF
J gene: TRBJ2-1
V gene: TRBV5-1

CDR3 protein: ASSSGGSGYT
J gene: TRBJ1-2
V gene: TRBV12-3/TRBV12-4

CDR3 protein: ASSQQVDIAKNIQY
J gene: TRBJ2-4
V gene: TRBV3-1/TRBV3-2

CDR3 protein: ASSQRTGTYEQY
J gene: TRBJ2-7
V gene: TRBV4-3